This entry lists 30 T cell receptor beta chains sequenced from one sample in a study of Ad26.COV2.S vaccination and SARS-CoV-2 variants. Clones were read by immunoSEQ multiplex PCR, and TCRdb kept only the in-frame ones, dropping some. This sample carries about 350,000 clones, 75% to 90% of them seen once, and the ten largest clones take about 10%. Treatment given: some 19 received Ad26.COV2.S at low or high dose, single or two shots; about 5 received placebo; per-sample allocation not given. Sampling took place 63 days after the first vaccine or placebo injection. Specimen: peripheral blood, collected in a trial of Ad26.COV2.S vaccine versus placebo. The receptor source for this set is a person between 18 and 65 years old who received the Ad26.COV2.S COVID-19 vaccine or a placebo.

This chain joins TRBV10-3 and TRBJ1-1, with D unresolved. Per the germline V gene, CDR1 is ENHRY and CDR2 is SYGVKD. V was pared by 6 bases and J by 1 base, with 12 bases between. The CDR3 sequence is 14 residues long. The CDR3 loop is CAISAKDGNTEAFF. The CDR3 DNA follows: TGTGCCATCAGCGCCAAGGACGGGAACACTGAAGCTTTCTTT.

This rearrangement joins TRBV4-2 to TRBJ2-3; D gene ambiguous. CDR3 length: 14 amino acids. Germline loops: CDR1 LGHNA, CDR2 YNFKEQ. Trimming pared 0 bases from V and 2 bases from J, leaving 6 bases between. The DNA for the CDR3 is TGTGCCAGCAGCCAAGATAGGGTCACAGATACGCAGTATTTT. Amino acids: CASSQDRVTDTQYF.

V gene TRBV4-1 combines with J gene TRBJ2-7; possibly TRBD1 for D (6 bases). Trimming cost V 3 bases and J 2 bases, with 14 bases left between them. CDR3 length: 15 amino acids. Germline loops: CDR1 MGHRA, CDR2 YSYEKL. The CDR3 loop is CASSQGITGTYEQYF. CDR3 DNA sequence: TGCGCCAGCAGCCAGGGGATAACAGGGACCTACGAGCAGTACTTC.

This chain links TRBV7-3 with TRBJ1-1, with a weak D call TRBD1 (5 bases). CDR3 length: 12 residues. Germline V gives CDR1 SGHTA, CDR2 FQGTGA. V was shortened by 4 bases and J by 7 bases, with 10 bases between the two germline ends. CDR3 in DNA: TGTGCCAGCAGCTCGGGGGACGGTGAAGCTTTCTTT. This encodes CASSSGDGEAFF.

This chain uses TRBV9 with TRBJ2-4, with unresolved D. Trimming removed 3 bases at V and 14 bases at J, with 18 bases between. Per germline, CDR1 SGDLS and CDR2 YYNGEE. This CDR3 has 13 amino acids. The CDR3 nucleotides are TGTGCCAGCAGCGCCCCTCCTGGTATCCGAAAGTACTTC. The encoded protein is CASSAPPGIRKYF.

The chain uses TRBV7-9 and TRBJ2-3, with D possibly TRBD1 on 5 matching bases. Germline V gene data show CDR1 as SEHNR and CDR2 as FQNEAQ (reference sequence). Trimming cost V 5 bases and J 10 bases, with 13 bases left between them. There are 12 residues in the CDR3. The CDR3 loop reads CASSPSDSSQYF. CDR3 in DNA: TGTGCCAGCAGCCCATCTGACAGTTCGCAGTATTTT.

The rearrangement joins TRBV18 to TRBJ1-3; a possible D gene is TRBD1 (5 bases). Per germline, CDR1 KGHSH and CDR2 LQKENI. There are 16 residues in the CDR3. V was cut by 3 bases and J by 0 bases, with 12 bases left in between. The CDR3 region is CASSPSTVASGNTIYF. In DNA form, the CDR3 reads TGTGCCAGCTCACCTTCGACAGTGGCCTCTGGAAACACCATATATTTT.

The chain carries TRBV29-1 and TRBJ2-5; 9 bases agree with TRBD1. Trimming removed 7 bases from V and 1 base from J; junction bases left unmatched: 7. CDR1 is SQVTM and CDR2 is ANQGSEA in the germline V gene. This CDR3 has 14 amino acids. The CDR3 loop reads CSARTGAFQETQYF. The CDR3 DNA reads as TGCAGCGCCCGGACAGGGGCTTTCCAAGAGACCCAGTACTTC. Filled out from reference TRBV29-1 and TRBJ2-5, the complete variable domain reads SAVISQKPSRDICQRGTSLTIQCQVDSQVTMMFWYRQQPGQSLTLIATANQGSEATYESGFVIDKFPISRPNLTFSTLTVSNMSPEDSSIYLCSARTGAFQETQYFGPGTRLLVL.

The chain couples TRBV11-2 to TRBJ2-4; possible D gene TRBD2, 6 bases. Germline CDR1 and CDR2: SGHAT and FQNNGV. The length of the CDR3 is 14 residues. Between the trimmed V and J ends, which lost 4 bases and 8 bases, there was a span of 15 bases. The CDR3 nucleotides read TGTGCCAGCAGCTCCGGGCCAACGGGGGACATTCAGTACTTC. Amino acid sequence: CASSSGPTGDIQYF.

The J gene is TRBJ2-7, the V gene TRBV7-9, with TRBD1 identical over 7 bases. Germline-derived CDR1 and CDR2 are SEHNR and FQNEAQ (reference sequence). The CDR3 length is 15 residues. The J segment lost 2 bases and the V segment lost 5 bases, leaving 9 bases of the junction unmatched. In nucleotides, the CDR3 is TGTGCCAGCAGCCGCACCGGGACAGAGCCCTACGAGCAGTACTTC. The encoded protein is CASSRTGTEPYEQYF.

The chain joins TRBV7-8 to TRBJ1-3; D is unresolved. Trimming removed 1 base at V and 0 bases at J, with 10 bases between. Germline V gene lookup returns CDR1 SGHVS and CDR2 FQNEAQ. The CDR3 has 16 amino acids. CDR3 sequence (DNA): TGTGCCAGCAGCTTAGGTTCCAAAGCCTCTGGAAACACCATATATTTT. It is translated as CASSLGSKASGNTIYF.

The chain has TRBV28 and TRBJ1-5; D perhaps matches TRBD1 (5 bases). CDR3 length equals 17 residues. The germline V and J ends were trimmed by 7 bases and 6 bases, with 25 bases remaining between them. Germline V gene sequence: CDR1 MDHEN, CDR2 SYDVKM. In DNA form, the CDR3 reads TGTGCCAGCAATTCTAATGGAATGGGCAGGGAGGGTCAGCCCCAGCATTTT. Translation gives CASNSNGMGREGQPQHF.

The genes are TRBV2 and TRBJ2-2, with a possible D match to TRBD1 (6 bases). The CDR3 is 14 residues long. V lost 6 bases and J lost 2, with 10 bases in between. CDR1 SNHLY and CDR2 FYNNEI come from the germline V gene. CDR3 bases: TGTGCCAGCAGGACACAGGGTAACACCGGGGAGCTGTTTTTT. It is translated as CASRTQGNTGELFF.

This clone was counted a single time. In DNA form, the CDR3 reads TGTGCCAGCTCCCTACTCGATTCAACTAATGAAAAACTGTTTTTT. Its protein is CASSLLDSTNEKLFF. This chain connects TRBV18 to TRBJ1-4; D call uncertain. Germline V gives CDR1 KGHSH, CDR2 LQKENI. The CDR3 runs 15 residues. V lost 6 bases and J 0 bases, leaving 11 bases between the germline ends.

This clone was counted a single time. The chain uses TRBV6-2 or TRBV6-3 and TRBJ2-1; D is possibly TRBD1 or TRBD2 (5 bases each). Germline CDR1 and CDR2: MNHEY and SVGEGT. This CDR3 has 15 residues. The V end lost 2 bases, the J end lost 2 bases, and 10 bases lay between the germline ends. The CDR3 nucleotides read TGTGCCAGCAGTTACGGGGGTGTGACCTACAATGAGCAGTTCTTC. It is translated as CASSYGGVTYNEQFF.

The CDR3 nucleotides read TGTGCCAGCAGCTCTCCCCCGGGAAACACCATATATTTT. It yields the protein CASSSPPGNTIYF. V gene TRBV7-2 combines with J gene TRBJ1-3, with unresolved D. The CDR3 is 13 amino acids. Trimming shortened V by 4 bases and J by 4 bases, and 8 bases separated the two germline ends. Germline CDR1 is SGHTA and CDR2 is FQGNSA.

Ten or more counts support this clone. The CDR3 is CASSQEAQGRYIQYF. The CDR3 coding sequence is TGCGCCAGCAGCCAAGAGGCGCAGGGACGGTACATTCAGTACTTC. The V gene is TRBV4-3, the J gene TRBJ2-4, with D possibly called TRBD1 or TRBD2 (5 bases each). Germline CDR1 and CDR2: LGHNA and YSLEER. V was clipped by 0 bases and J by 8 bases, with 14 bases between them. This CDR3 has 15 amino acids.

This clone appeared once. The rearrangement links TRBV5-5 to TRBJ1-5; 7 bases agree with TRBD1. After removal of 4 bases from V and 6 bases from J, the junction contained 4 bases not matched to a gene. CDR1 is SGHKS, CDR2 YYEKEE, per germline (reference sequence). The CDR3 is 13 residues long. The CDR3 loop reads CASSPWTGQPQHF. Here the CDR3 DNA reads TGTGCCAGCAGCCCGTGGACAGGTCAGCCCCAGCATTTT.

The chain is built from TRBV28 and TRBJ1-5; D gene ambiguous. CDR3 length equals 15 residues. V was trimmed by 7 bases and J by 0 bases, leaving 13 bases between them. From germline, CDR1 is MDHEN and CDR2 SYDVKM. Here the CDR3 DNA reads TGTGCCAGCACCAGTCTCGGAGATAGCAATCAGCCCCAGCATTTT. This sequence encodes CASTSLGDSNQPQHF.

CDR3 sequence: CASSLGTRTDTQYF. CDR3 coding DNA: TGCGCCAGCAGCTTGGGGACTCGCACAGATACGCAGTATTTT. The gene calls are TRBV5-1 and TRBJ2-3, with D tentatively TRBD2 (5 bases). V dropped 0 bases and J dropped 1 base, with 6 bases sitting between them. CDR1 SGHRS and CDR2 YFSETQ come from the germline V gene. The CDR3 is 14 residues long.

The rearrangement links TRBV28 to TRBJ1-3; possibly TRBD1 for D (6 bases). Germline assignment: CDR1 MDHEN and CDR2 SYDVKM. Trimming took 6 bases from V and 0 from J, leaving 15 bases between them. This CDR3 region has 16 residues. The CDR3 coding sequence is TGTGCCAGCAGGGACGGACAGTCCCTCTCTGGAAACACCATATATTTT. It codes for CASRDGQSLSGNTIYF. Full variable domain (rest looked up from reference TRBV28 and TRBJ1-3): DVKVTQSSRYLVKRTGEKVFLECVQDMDHENMFWYRQDPGLGLRLIYFSYDVKMKEKGDIPEGYSVSREKKERFSLILESASTNQTSMYLCASRDGQSLSGNTIYFGEGSWLTVV.

Only one count was recorded for this clone. The V and J genes are TRBV4-3 and TRBJ2-5, with 9 bases matching TRBD1. Germline V gene sequence: CDR1 LGHNA, CDR2 YSLEER. The V gene end was trimmed by 1 base and the J gene end by 5 bases; junction bases not matched to a gene: 5. The CDR3 sequence is 15 residues long. The CDR3 sequence is CASSQGTGDGETQYF. In DNA, the CDR3 is TGCGCCAGCAGCCAAGGGACAGGGGATGGCGAGACCCAGTACTTC.

The chain recombines TRBV7-2 with TRBJ1-6; TRBD1 matches 7 bases. V shed 6 bases and J 7 bases; nucleotides not matched to a gene: 6. Germline V gene sequence: CDR1 SGHTA, CDR2 FQGNSA. CDR3 length: 14 amino acids. CDR3 sequence: CASRPGTENSPLHF. The CDR3, as DNA: TGTGCCAGCAGACCCGGGACAGAGAATTCACCCCTCCACTTT.

CDR3 loop: CASRQGPSYNEQFF. CDR3 nucleotides: TGTGCCAGCAGACAGGGACCTTCCTACAATGAGCAGTTCTTC. The V and J genes are TRBV11-3 and TRBJ2-1; possible D gene TRBD1, 6 bases. V was cut by 6 bases and J by 1 base, with 10 bases left in between. Germline lookup yields CDR1 SGHNT and CDR2 YENEEA. The CDR3 covers 14 residues.

The V gene is TRBV4-3, the J gene TRBJ2-7, with D maybe TRBD2 (5 bases). V was shortened by 0 bases and J by 0 bases, with 9 bases between the two germline ends. Germline V CDR1 and CDR2: LGHNA, YSLEER. CDR3 size: 15 residues. Here the CDR3 reads CASSQDTGFSYEQYF. The CDR3 DNA is TGCGCCAGCAGCCAAGATACGGGGTTCTCCTACGAGCAGTACTTC.

The chain carries TRBV10-3 and TRBJ1-1; D gene unclear. This CDR3 has 14 residues. The ends were cut back, 6 bases at V and 0 bases at J, with 11 bases in the middle. Germline CDR1 reads ENHRY; CDR2 reads SYGVKD. CDR3 sequence reads: CAIRDHGMNTEAFF. As DNA, the CDR3 is TGTGCCATCAGGGATCACGGCATGAACACTGAAGCTTTCTTT.

This chain connects TRBV2 to TRBJ2-7; 9 bases fit TRBD1. The germline gives CDR1 SNHLY, CDR2 FYNNEI. There are 20 residues in the CDR3. V shed 0 bases, J shed 7 bases, and the junction held 22 bases outside the gene matches. The CDR3 is CASSEALSGTGRSPSEEQYF. The CDR3 DNA follows: TGTGCCAGCAGTGAAGCGCTTTCCGGGACAGGGAGATCGCCGTCGGAAGAGCAGTACTTC.

The CDR3 sequence: CASSPGQGAAEAFF. The DNA of the CDR3 is TGTGCCAGCTCACCGGGACAGGGGGCGGCTGAAGCTTTCTTT. The chain combines TRBV18 with TRBJ1-1; the match to TRBD1 covers 12 bases. This CDR3 contains 14 residues. J was trimmed by 6 bases and V by 3 bases; bases with no gene match: 2. Germline lookup yields CDR1 KGHSH and CDR2 LQKENI.

The chain couples TRBV28 to TRBJ2-1; 10 bases fit TRBD2. The CDR3 is 15 amino acids. Germline V gives CDR1 MDHEN, CDR2 SYDVKM. Losses at the gene ends were 5 bases for V and 9 bases for J; bases not matched to a gene: 10. The CDR3 nucleotides read TGTGCCAGCAGTATAGCGGGGGGCCCTTTGAGTGAGCAGTTCTTC. This encodes CASSIAGGPLSEQFF.

The chain recombines TRBV6-5 with TRBJ1-5; D is perhaps TRBD1 (5 bases). Germline V gives CDR1 MNHEY, CDR2 SVGAGI. CDR3 size: 13 residues. The V end was cut by 10 bases, the J end by 2 bases, with 12 bases between. CDR3 residues: CATAGGGNQPQHF. The DNA of the CDR3 is TGTGCCACAGCCGGGGGGGGCAATCAGCCCCAGCATTTT.